Presented here are 18 T cell receptor beta chains from one specimen sequenced in a study of CD8+CD57+ T cells in acquired aplastic anemia. Genomic DNA was employed as the template in profiling TCR beta VDJ and CDR3. TCRdb reprocessed the reads with MiXCR, giving one entry per CDR3 protein. The repertoire holds more than 150,000 distinct CDR3 sequences, with around 48% as singletons. Patients picked for sequencing had shown CD8+CD57+ cell expansion detected by flow cytometry. Sequencing input: sorted CD4+, CD8+, or CD8+CD57+ T cells (not recorded which) from PBMCs. These receptor sequences come from a human donor with aplastic anemia.

This chain joins TRBV20-1 and TRBJ2-7; D is uncertain. Trimming took 8 bases from V and 4 from J, leaving 12 bases between them. The CDR3 length is 11 residues. Germline V gene sequence: CDR1 DFQATT, CDR2 SNEGSKA (reference sequence). Here the CDR3 reads CSYREEYEQYF. For the CDR3, the DNA is TGCAGTTATCGAGAGGAATACGAGCAGTACTTC.

In its sample, this clonotype was seen a few times. The chain uses TRBV20-1 and TRBJ2-5; tentatively, D is TRBD1 or TRBD2 (6 bases each). Trimming stripped 4 bases from V and 1 base from J, with 16 bases between. The germline gives CDR1 DFQATT, CDR2 SNEGSKA (reference sequence). This CDR3 has 15 residues. Here the CDR3 DNA reads TGCAGTGCTACCCCGGGAGAGGGGGGCCAAGAGACCCAGTACTTC. Translated, it gives CSATPGEGGQETQYF.

The table lists this clonotype with a few counts. CDR3 amino acids: CASSLPTSGPYEQYF. The CDR3 DNA reads as TGTGCCAGCAGCTTACCGACTAGCGGTCCCTACGAGCAGTACTTC. The rearrangement uses TRBV7-8 and TRBJ2-7, with TRBD2 matching over 9 bases. The germline V gene has CDR1 SGHVS and CDR2 FQNEAQ. Losses at the gene ends were 2 bases for V and 2 bases for J; bases not matched to a gene: 4. The CDR3 is 15 amino acids. Filled out from reference TRBV7-8 and TRBJ2-7, the complete variable domain reads GAGVSQSPRYKVAKRGQDVALRCDPISGHVSLFWYQQALGQGPEFLTYFQNEAQLDKSGLPSDRFFAERPEGSVSTLKIQRTQQEDSAVYLCASSLPTSGPYEQYFGPGTRLTVT.

This clonotype was recorded many times. J is TRBJ2-5 and V is TRBV25-1; 7 bases map to TRBD1. This CDR3 contains 15 residues. The germline gives CDR1 MGHDK, CDR2 SYGVNS. V was pared by 7 bases and J by 0 bases, with 8 bases of the junction left unmatched. For the CDR3, the DNA is TGTGCCAGCAAGCTCGGGACAGCCAACCAAGAGACCCAGTACTTC. Translation: CASKLGTANQETQYF.

This clonotype was picked up many times. V gene TRBV18 combines with J gene TRBJ2-7; D call uncertain. The CDR3 loop spans 14 amino acids. The germline CDR1 and CDR2 sequences are KGHSH and LQKENI. V lost 0 bases, J lost 3 bases, and 9 bases lay in between. The CDR3 DNA is TGTGCCAGCTCACCACCGAGCACAATCTACGAGCAGTACTTC. Translating it yields CASSPPSTIYEQYF.

The chain joins TRBV7-2 to TRBJ1-5, with D hard to call. Germline V gene data show CDR1 as SGHTA and CDR2 as FQGNSA. The V end was cut by 5 bases, the J end by 3 bases, with 8 bases between. The length of the CDR3 is 13 residues. The CDR3 DNA reads as TGTGCCAGCAGCCGTGAATACAATCAGCCCCAGCATTTT. Translated, it gives CASSREYNQPQHF.

This clonotype was counted at least ten times. The chain combines TRBV6-1 with TRBJ1-6; TRBD1 agrees at 9 bases. This CDR3 spans 15 amino acids. The junction had 9 bases not matched to a gene; V was cut back by 6 bases and J by 9 bases. Per germline, CDR1 MNHNS and CDR2 SASEGT. CDR3 in amino acids: CASRPPGTGSSPLHF. As DNA, the CDR3 is TGTGCCAGCAGACCCCCCGGGACAGGGAGTTCACCCCTCCACTTT.

This clonotype turned up a few times. The chain joins TRBV6-1 to TRBJ1-2; TRBD1 aligns across 10 bases. V lost 2 bases, J lost 8 bases, and 8 bases stayed unmatched. The germline V gene has CDR1 MNHNS and CDR2 SASEGT. This CDR3 is 15 amino acids long. CDR3: CASSELVGQGLGYTF. CDR3 sequence (DNA): TGTGCCAGCAGTGAATTGGTGGGACAGGGGTTGGGCTACACCTTC.

This clonotype was picked up many times. This chain links TRBV30 with TRBJ2-6; maybe TRBD1 (6 bases). Trimming stripped 0 bases from V and 4 bases from J, with 13 bases between. Germline CDR1 reads GTSNPN; CDR2 reads SVGIG (reference sequence). This CDR3 spans 16 amino acids. This CDR3 reads CAWSVRAGAGANVLTF. The CDR3, as DNA: TGTGCCTGGAGTGTACGGGCAGGGGCCGGGGCCAACGTCCTGACTTTC.

This clonotype was seen a handful of times. V gene TRBV24-1 combines with J gene TRBJ2-5; TRBD2 agrees at 8 bases. There are 16 residues in the CDR3. The germline gives CDR1 KGHDR, CDR2 SFDVKD. V shed 3 bases, J shed 4 bases, and the junction held 9 bases outside the gene matches. The CDR3 region is CATSDPTSVGAETQYF. CDR3 coding DNA: TGTGCCACCAGTGATCCGACTAGCGTTGGGGCAGAGACCCAGTACTTC.

This clonotype came up once. A much larger clone sits a single nucleotide away, making a read error possible. V is TRBV6-2 or TRBV6-3 and J is TRBJ2-7; 7 bases map to TRBD1. Trimming took 8 bases from V and 5 from J; bases not matched to a gene: 6. Germline V CDR1 and CDR2: MNHEY, SVGEGT. This CDR3 spans 12 amino acids. The CDR3 DNA is TGTGCCAGCCGGGACAGTTGCCACGAGCAGTACTTC. Translated: CASRDSCHEQYF.

CDR3 amino acids: CASSMDGYEQYF. The CDR3, as DNA: TGTGCCAGCAGCATGGACGGATACGAGCAGTACTTC. The rearrangement uses TRBV9 and TRBJ2-7; D remains unclear. The CDR3 has 12 amino acids. Trimming took off 4 bases at V and 4 bases at J, with 9 bases between the two ends. Germline values: CDR1 SGDLS, CDR2 YYNGEE. The complete variable domain, with remaining parts taken from reference TRBV9 and TRBJ2-7, reads DSGVTQTPKHLITATGQRVTLRCSPRSGDLSVYWYQQSLDQGLQFLIQYYNGEERAKGNILERFSAQQFPDLHSELNLSSLELGDSALYFCASSMDGYEQYFGPGTRLTVT.

The V gene is TRBV2, the J gene TRBJ1-6, with TRBD1 matching over 7 bases. Germline assignment: CDR1 SNHLY and CDR2 FYNNEI. The CDR3 is 15 amino acids. The V and J ends lost 6 bases and 5 bases, in that order; junction bases with no gene match: 7. The CDR3 protein is CASRVDRADNSPLHF. CDR3 DNA: TGTGCCAGCAGAGTAGACAGGGCGGATAATTCACCCCTCCACTTT. The full variable domain, rest sourced from reference TRBV2 and TRBJ1-6, is EPEVTQTPSHQVTQMGQEVILRCVPISNHLYFYWYRQILGQKVEFLVSFYNNEISEKSEIFDDQFSVERPDGSNFTLKIRSTKLEDSAMYFCASRVDRADNSPLHFGNGTRLTVT.

About this clonotype: With a much larger clone just one base away, this may be a read error. V is TRBV6-1 and J is TRBJ2-2; 14 positions agree with TRBD2. After removal of 8 bases from V and 2 bases from J, the junction contained 7 bases not matched to a gene. Germline lookup yields CDR1 MNHNS and CDR2 SASEGT. The length of the CDR3 is 17 residues. The CDR3: CASGGLAGGRNTGELFF. CDR3 nucleotides: TGTGCCAGCGGAGGACTAGCGGGGGGCCGTAACACCGGGGAGCTGTTTTTT.

Many counts were recorded for this clonotype. The V and J genes are TRBV14 and TRBJ2-1, with 8 nucleotides matching TRBD1. The V and J ends lost 4 bases and 0 bases, in that order; junction bases with no gene match: 5. The CDR3 is made up of 16 amino acids. CDR1 is SGHDN, CDR2 FVKESK, per germline. This chain's CDR3 is CASSPPGQGSYNEQFF. CDR3 sequence (DNA): TGTGCCAGCAGCCCCCCCGGACAGGGCTCCTACAATGAGCAGTTCTTC.

The chain is built from TRBV12-3 or TRBV12-4 and TRBJ1-3; D is unclear. This CDR3 is built from 10 residues. V shed 3 bases and J shed 7 bases, with 1 base lying between them. The CDR3 is CASSLNTIYF. The CDR3 DNA sequence: TGTGCCAGCAGTTTGAACACCATATATTTT.

The genes are TRBV27 and TRBJ2-3, with D possibly matching TRBD2 (5 bases). This CDR3 has 14 amino acids. CDR1 is MNHEY and CDR2 is SMNVEV in the germline V gene (reference sequence). Trimming removed 3 bases at V and 2 bases at J, with 9 bases between. The CDR3 loop reads CASSLRTSTDTQYF. CDR3 DNA sequence: TGTGCCAGCAGTTTGAGGACTTCCACAGATACGCAGTATTTT.

Only a few counts were recorded for this clonotype. The genes are TRBV15 and TRBJ2-2, with a weak D call TRBD1 (6 bases). CDR1 is LNHNV and CDR2 is YYDKDF in the germline V gene (reference sequence). V was cut by 8 bases and J by 6 bases, with 7 bases left in between. This CDR3 has 11 residues. The chain's CDR3 is CATEGAGELFF. The CDR3 DNA follows: TGTGCCACCGAGGGGGCCGGGGAGCTGTTTTTT.